Included here is one T cell receptor (beta chain) sequence, with context. Only in-frame clones appear in the TCRdb table, and some are missing; sequencing was by immunoSEQ multiplex PCR. The table has 40,000 to 45,000 clones, nearly 90% seen once; the top ten hold 4.3%. This sample was included in a study of blood T cell repertoires in COVID-19. Across the whole study: Researchers got acute and convalescent COVID-19 samples from the United States, Italy and Spain.

Germline CDR1 LGHDT, CDR2 YNNKEL (reference sequence). Trimming took 4 bases from V and 2 from J; bases not matched to a gene: 6. The CDR3 is made up of 15 amino acids. The chain employs TRBV3-1 (or the pseudogene TRBV3-2) and TRBJ2-7; TRBD1 agrees at 9 bases. The receptor was derived from a man in his sixties with acute or convalescent COVID-19. The sample was peripheral blood. DNA for the CDR3: TGTGCCAGCAGCCGAACCGGGACAGGGACCTACGAGCAGTACTTC. Translated: CASSRTGTGTYEQYF.